This record covers a single T cell receptor (beta chain). Its target antigen remains unknown. Base qualities are missing; no much larger clone stands one base away. This entry is derived from a study of pediatric ulcerative colitis (dated by TCRdb to the late 2010s). With regard to the full study: About seven ulcerative colitis patients had pancolitis and two had left-sided colitis, with histology consistent with ulcerative colitis in all. Nine or ten newly diagnosed, treatment-naive pediatric ulcerative colitis patients and four non-IBD control children each provided paired blood and rectal samples. Using the Pediatric Ulcerative Colitis Activity Index, two patients were classed as having mild disease, several as having moderate disease and three as having acute severe colitis. The research as a whole found: Controls, mild-moderate and acute severe colitis patients were separated by rectal repertoire features, and reduced rectal diversity due to clonal expansions was observed in acute severe colitis. Autologous blood-rectal clonal overlap was significantly higher in ulcerative colitis patients than in controls, suggesting increased T cell trafficking to inflamed tissue. For technical reasons, blood samples from a couple of patients gave substantially fewer templates, and these samples were excluded from the blood-rectal overlap analysis. Two rectal CDR3 clonotypes were detected in all ulcerative colitis patients and were not detected in any of the controls. Because repertoires came from total lymphocyte DNA, patterns in rare subsets such as regulatory T cells may not be reflected. With only four individuals, the healthy control group was small.

The CDR3 runs 14 residues from the cysteine to the phenylalanine. Of the read, only the CDR3 DNA is kept; its 42 bases are in frame from base 1. The germline V gene provides CDR1 SGHVS and CDR2 FNYEAQ. The junction shows trimming of 3 bases on V and 1 base on J, plus 6 bases between the germline ends. Rearranged CDR3 beta regions were amplified from genomic DNA with multiplex V and J primers using the immunoSEQ TRB Survey service. Survey-level sequencing depth of up to 500,000 reads per sample was used to keep depth equal across samples. The libraries were purified and pooled, then sequenced using Illumina technology. The authors' pipeline ran thus. Productive clonality, sample overlap, pairwise scatters, CDR3 beta length, V/D/J gene usage and productiveness were all assessed with the immunoSEQ online tools. Alongside Shannon and Simpson indices, calculated diversity was computed as the number of unique rearrangements divided by total templates, multiplied by 100. Z-score normalized data were analyzed by principal component analysis with the R prcomp function and the ggbiplot package. Morisita's index was used to quantify blood-rectal clonal overlap within each subject. TCRdb took over this immuneACCESS table, retaining in-frame rearrangements with V and J assigned. Such tables are incomplete; in checked studies, under half of the missing clones stem from an unresolved V gene, and the remainder is unexplained. The V and J calls and clone size are taken from that table; D and trimming were inferred from the DNA. The sample contains 55,000 to 80,000 clones, 77% of them found a single time. Around 5.2% of the sample belongs to the ten largest clones.

Before the diagnostic colonoscopy, none of the ulcerative colitis patients had been given any immunosuppressive medication. Blood was sampled at the same time as the colonoscopy. The Wizard kit (Promega) was used to extract genomic DNA from the blood and intestinal samples. The chain is encoded by TRBV7-6 joined to TRBJ2-2; the D gene identity is not certain. The sample consisted of blood. The source is a boy aged 5-17 years with moderate ulcerative colitis. The DNA sequence follows: TGTGCCAGCAGCTTTTCAGGGAACACCGGGGAGCTGTTTTTT. Its protein is CASSFSGNTGELFF.